The 6 T cell receptor beta chains listed next were all sequenced from one sample in a study of T cells in Graves' hyperthyroidism and ophthalmopathy. Template material for amplifying TCR beta CDR3 regions consisted of RNA transcripts. First-round RT-PCR of the TCR CDR3 relied on the HTBI primer set. Via MiXCR, TCRdb re-called the multiplex PCR reads, giving one row per CDR3 protein. The sample has 600,000 to 850,000 distinct CDR3 sequences, around 20% seen once; the top ten hold about a sixth. The sequencing sample was made of blood. These receptors were taken from a woman aged 50 to 65 with Graves' hyperthyroidism that later progressed to Graves' ophthalmopathy.

This chain uses TRBV11-2 with TRBJ2-3, with a tentative D call TRBD2 (7 bases). With 8 bases removed from V and 4 bases from J, the gap between germline ends came to 10 bases. The CDR3 has 12 amino acids. CDR1 and CDR2 from the germline V gene are SGHAT and FQNNGV. The DNA for the CDR3 is TGTGCCAGCGGGGGGGCCGCAGATACGCAGTATTTT. Protein product: CASGGAADTQYF.

The V and J genes are TRBV29-1 and TRBJ1-2; 8 bases agree with TRBD1. This CDR3 spans 13 amino acids. Per the germline V gene, CDR1 is SQVTM and CDR2 is ANQGSEA. Unmatched junction bases numbered 8, after V lost 6 bases and J lost 5 bases. The CDR3 coding sequence is TGCAGCGTAGCAGGGGGCGCTGGATATGGCTACACCTTC. This encodes CSVAGGAGYGYTF. The whole variable domain, remainder taken from reference TRBV29-1 and TRBJ1-2, is SAVISQKPSRDICQRGTSLTIQCQVDSQVTMMFWYRQQPGQSLTLIATANQGSEATYESGFVIDKFPISRPNLTFSTLTVSNMSPEDSSIYLCSVAGGAGYGYTFGSGTRLTVV.

The chain couples TRBV27 to TRBJ1-2; 12 nucleotides line up with TRBD1. CDR3 length equals 15 residues. V lost 3 bases to trimming and J lost 8 bases; unmatched junction nucleotides: 7. CDR1 and CDR2 from the germline V gene are MNHEY and SMNVEV (reference sequence). Here the CDR3 DNA reads TGTGCCAGCAGTTTGGGACCGGGACAGGGGGCCGGCTACACCTTC. Amino acids: CASSLGPGQGAGYTF.

This clonotype was seen repeatedly, ten times or more. This chain uses TRBV20-1 with TRBJ2-5, with 7 bases lining up with TRBD1. The CDR3 is 14 amino acids. With 0 bases clipped from V and 3 bases from J, the junction kept 4 bases outside the gene matches. Per the germline V gene, CDR1 is DFQATT and CDR2 is SNEGSKA (reference sequence). As DNA, the CDR3 is TGCAGTGCTAGAGATGGGCAGGGGGAAGAGACCCAGTACTTC. Amino acid sequence: CSARDGQGEETQYF.

This clonotype showed up just a few times. This chain links TRBV10-1 with TRBJ2-2; D perhaps matches TRBD1 (5 bases). V lost 3 bases and J lost 4, with 15 bases in between. The CDR3 sequence is 16 residues long. Per germline, CDR1 WNHNN and CDR2 SYGVQD (reference sequence). CDR3 bases: TGCGCCAGCAGTGATTTGTCAGGGCTGGGCACCGGGGAGCTGTTTTTT. Translated, it gives CASSDLSGLGTGELFF.

This clonotype turned up a few times. The J gene is TRBJ2-1, the V gene TRBV7-9; TRBD2 agrees at 11 bases. With 5 bases clipped from V and 5 bases from J, the junction kept 8 bases outside the gene matches. The CDR3 contains 16 residues. Germline CDR1 is SEHNR and CDR2 is FQNEAQ (reference sequence). The CDR3 reads CASSRSGGARDNEQFF. In DNA form, the CDR3 reads TGTGCCAGCAGCCGTAGCGGGGGGGCCAGGGACAATGAGCAGTTCTTC.